This T cell receptor beta chain was sequenced for a study of early T cells in non-severe SARS-CoV-2 infection. Study-level background: The sequenced material was bulk RNA from unsorted whole blood, and its chains were unpaired.

Looked up from germline, CDR1 is MNHNS and CDR2 is SASEGT. V lost 4 bases, J lost 5 bases, and 5 bases stayed unmatched. The CDR3 loop spans 15 amino acids. Study-wide points: The VDJdb matching leaned toward anti-spike CD8 responses and overlooked private and CD4 specificities.

Individual cDNA molecules each received unique molecular identifiers attached to them. TCRdb re-derived calls from the 5' RACE reads in MiXCR, one entry per CDR3 protein. The sample comprises 25,000 to 30,000 distinct CDR3 sequences, about 4.5% of which are singletons, and about 10% rests with the top ten. This clonotype was detected ten times or more. Its antigen is not identified. J is TRBJ2-1 and V is TRBV6-1; 10 nucleotides match TRBD2. Sequences were obtained from whole blood. The TCR originated in an adult who was a healthcare worker with PCR-confirmed SARS-CoV-2 infection or an uninfected control (not recorded which). CDR3 DNA sequence: TGTGCCAGCAGTGCTCTAGCGGGAGTGAACAATGAGCAGTTCTTC. Translating gives CASSALAGVNNEQFF.